What follows is one T cell receptor (beta chain) and its context. Per the study methods: Nucleated cell counts were estimated from reference gene primer amplification. Sequencing was performed with immunoSEQ multiplex PCR; in TCRdb, only in-frame clones are kept and a portion is missing. Clone size and the V and J calls come from that table; the DNA yielded D and trimming. The sample carries about 55,000 clones, around nine tenths recorded once. This entry belongs to a study of blood T cell repertoires in COVID-19. The wider study: Material from acute and convalescent COVID-19 was sourced from the United States, Italy and Spain. T cells, B-cell-depleted T cells, or PBMCs supplied cDNA or gDNA.

Material for sequencing was peripheral blood. The TCR originated in a man in his 60s with active COVID-19.

CDR3 in DNA: TGTGCCAGCAGCTTAGCGGGAGTAGGGGGAGATACGCAGTATTTT. Amino acids: CASSLAGVGGDTQYF. The V call is TRBV11-1, the J call TRBJ2-3; weak D call: TRBD1 (6 bases). Trimming stripped 0 bases from V and 5 bases from J, with 12 bases between. This CDR3 comprises 15 residues. Germline V gene lookup returns CDR1 SGHAT and CDR2 FQDESV (reference sequence).